The 9 T cell receptor beta chains below all came from one sample that was sequenced in a study of blood T cell repertoires in COVID-19. Sequencing used immunoSEQ multiplex PCR; TCRdb keeps in-frame clones, though not all of them. Of hundreds of thousands of clones in the sample, 85% to 90% were seen once. Sequenced input: PBMCs or T cells enriched from blood (not recorded which). All receptors derive from a man aged 25 to 40 who had recovered from COVID-19.

This clone is a singleton in its sample. The chain has TRBV12-5 and TRBJ1-3; D uncertain. V was trimmed by 4 bases and J by 0 bases, leaving 22 bases between them. Per germline, CDR1 LGHNT and CDR2 FRNRAP. The CDR3 is 19 amino acids. The CDR3 sequence is CASGSPLLMTHHSGNTIYF. CDR3 nucleotide sequence: TGTGCTAGTGGTTCCCCCCTCCTGATGACACACCACTCTGGAAACACCATATATTTT.

This chain links TRBV9 with TRBJ2-1; TRBD2 agrees at 14 bases. With V trimmed by 3 bases and J by 8 bases, 10 bases remained unmatched. CDR1 and CDR2 from the germline V gene are SGDLS and YYNGEE. This CDR3 comprises 17 residues. The CDR3 DNA reads as TGTGCCAGCAGCGCCCACCCGGGACTAGCGGGAGAGCATGAGCAGTTCTTC. Encoded protein: CASSAHPGLAGEHEQFF.

The rearrangement uses TRBV3-1 (or the pseudogene TRBV3-2) and TRBJ2-7; 9 bases agree with TRBD1. V shed 2 bases, J shed 4 bases, and the junction held 6 bases outside the gene matches. Germline values: CDR1 LGHDT, CDR2 YNNKEL (reference sequence). CDR3 length: 15 amino acids. This CDR3 is CASSQTGQGRYEQYF. The CDR3 nucleotides read TGTGCCAGCAGCCAAACCGGACAGGGGAGATACGAGCAGTACTTC.

V gene TRBV24-1 combines with J gene TRBJ2-3; 11 bases are shared with TRBD2. Unmatched junction bases numbered 5, after V lost 1 base and J lost 6 bases. The CDR3 is 16 amino acids. Germline values: CDR1 KGHDR, CDR2 SFDVKD. As DNA, the CDR3 is TGTGCCACCAGTGATTTTAGCGGGAGGGCCGGTGATACGCAGTATTTT. It is translated as CATSDFSGRAGDTQYF.

V is TRBV10-3 and J is TRBJ2-5; perhaps TRBD2 as D (6 bases). The V end lost 4 bases, the J end lost 6 bases, and 12 bases lay between the germline ends. Germline V gives CDR1 ENHRY, CDR2 SYGVKD. The CDR3 spans 13 residues. CDR3 bases: TGTGCCATCAGTGGAGGGGCGGGAAAGACCCAGTACTTC. Translation: CAISGGAGKTQYF.

This clone was seen just once. The chain employs TRBV5-5 and TRBJ2-2; TRBD1 is a possible D gene (5 bases). The CDR3 is 16 residues long. CDR1 and CDR2 from the germline V gene are SGHKS and YYEKEE (reference sequence). With 2 bases removed from V and 1 base from J, the gap between germline ends came to 12 bases. CDR3 nucleotides: TGTGCCAGCAGCTTCTCACCAACAGGGAACACCGGGGAGCTGTTTTTT. As protein: CASSFSPTGNTGELFF.

This clone was recorded only once. The DNA for the CDR3 is TGTGCCAGTAGATGGGGTCAGACAGGGAATGAAAAACTGTTTTTT. It yields the protein CASRWGQTGNEKLFF. The rearrangement joins TRBV19 to TRBJ1-4; the match to TRBD1 covers 7 bases. V shed 6 bases, J shed 5 bases, and the junction held 9 bases outside the gene matches. The CDR3 runs 15 residues. Germline V gene data show CDR1 as LNHDA and CDR2 as SQIVND (reference sequence).

The V and J genes are TRBV11-2 and TRBJ2-1, with TRBD2 matching over 14 bases. The germline V gene has CDR1 SGHAT and CDR2 FQNNGV. The trim removed 5 bases at V and 6 bases at J, leaving 6 bases unmatched. This CDR3 comprises 16 residues. CDR3 sequence reads: CASSKGLAGVINEQFF. The CDR3 DNA sequence: TGTGCCAGCAGCAAGGGACTAGCGGGGGTTATCAATGAGCAGTTCTTC.

Remarks on this clone: Other DNA sequences in this sample translate to the same CDR3. The V gene is TRBV7-9, the J gene TRBJ2-5, with D unresolved. Trimming removed 2 bases at V and 2 bases at J, with 6 bases between. CDR1 is SEHNR, CDR2 FQNEAQ, per germline (reference sequence). This CDR3 has 13 residues. The CDR3 nucleotides read TGTGCCAGCAGCTTATCAGGTCAAGAGACCCAGTACTTC. This encodes CASSLSGQETQYF.